These T cell receptor beta chains were read from a single sample in a study of cytomegalovirus exposure and HLA in healthy donors. Assay used: immunoSEQ multiplex PCR; TCRdb lists only in-frame clones, some missing. The sample has tens of thousands of clones; approximately 82% are singletons. The sequenced sample was PBMCs. Source of these receptors: a man in his forties in good health and CMV-seronegative. Each CDR3 is given without its conserved first and last residue. Clone size appears in some rows only: once, few, many, or a class for an expanded clone.

V gene,J gene,clone size,CDR3 protein
TRBV5-1,TRBJ2-7,NA,ASSLGVAVYEQY
TRBV23-1,TRBJ2-1,once,ATSRGPTYNEQF
TRBV28,TRBJ1-2,NA,ASRALSGQPFYGYT
TRBV15,TRBJ1-1,NA,ATSREGRLGNTEAF
TRBV19,TRBJ1-1,NA,ASSIQGQVPEAF
TRBV27,TRBJ1-2,NA,ASSFPLGYT
TRBV25-1,TRBJ2-3,NA,AARTGKGSDTQY
TRBV29-1,TRBJ1-1,once,SVADRRNTEAF
TRBV13,TRBJ1-1,NA,ASSLRVIQGEGTEAF
TRBV28,TRBJ1-5,NA,ASSSRTGSNQPQH
TRBV6-5,TRBJ1-2,NA,ASSPFGRHYGYT
TRBV7-8,TRBJ2-2,NA,ASSPPGRAGETGELF
TRBV30,TRBJ2-2,NA,ASGGEGAGELF
TRBV7-9,TRBJ1-1,NA,ASSFDSDWVNMNTEAF
TRBV5-1,TRBJ1-1,once,ASSLAGGAIIGEAF
TRBV6-1,TRBJ2-7,NA,ASSSLLQSYEQY
TRBV27,TRBJ2-7,NA,ASSLFGASGNYEQY
TRBV9,TRBJ1-6,NA,ASSVDSHSYNSPLH
TRBV4-1,TRBJ2-6,NA,ASSWTKIPGANVLT
TRBV28,TRBJ1-2,few,ASSLGGQETYGYT
TRBV29-1,TRBJ1-1,NA,SVAPGTGNTEAF
TRBV10-3,TRBJ1-1,NA,AISDWDKIHSEAF
TRBV10-2,TRBJ2-7,NA,ASIPTPYYEQY
TRBV9,TRBJ2-1,NA,ASSINRLASYNEQF
TRBV30,TRBJ1-4,once,AWRRGGPSEKLF
TRBV6-1,TRBJ1-2,NA,ASSDQVHNGYT
TRBV5-1,TRBJ1-4,NA,ASSLVQGAREKLF
TRBV6-1,TRBJ1-1,NA,ASSEVRLMGAMNTEAF
TRBV27,TRBJ2-3,NA,ASSYLAGGLAGGSSTDTQY
TRBV19,TRBJ2-2,few,ASSGKGGELF
TRBV19,TRBJ1-6,NA,ASMGQGSSPLH
TRBV7-2,TRBJ2-7,NA,ASSPGTSGSDEQY
TRBV5-1,TRBJ2-5,NA,ASSLAGLAGGQETQY
TRBV2,TRBJ2-7,few,ASTRTGGEQY
TRBV6-4,TRBJ1-1,NA,ARATDREVAATEAF
TRBV15,TRBJ1-1,once,ATSMFNSPGQMNTEAF
TRBV11-2,TRBJ1-5,NA,ASSRGRSGNQPQH
TRBV5-1,TRBJ2-7,few,ASSPDSYSYEQY
TRBV7-9,TRBJ1-3,once,ASSFTGENTIY
TRBV9,TRBJ2-2,NA,ASSVTSTGELF
TRBV11-3,TRBJ1-4,few,ASSNRNEKLF
TRBV11-2,TRBJ2-7,NA,ASSLNQGAASYEQY
TRBV9,TRBJ2-7,NA,ASSRYRGHSYEQY
TRBV28,TRBJ1-2,NA,ASSSEWDRGDGNYGYT
TRBV20-1,TRBJ2-5,NA,SATGETQY
TRBV27,TRBJ2-7,NA,ASSLSAKWGHYEQY
TRBV7-3,TRBJ1-1,few,ASSRDSFAMNTEAF
TRBV5-4,TRBJ2-3,NA,ASSGVNLNTDTQY
TRBV5-1,TRBJ1-1,NA,ASSLSQNTEAF
TRBV27,TRBJ2-4,once,ASSFGGRDIQY